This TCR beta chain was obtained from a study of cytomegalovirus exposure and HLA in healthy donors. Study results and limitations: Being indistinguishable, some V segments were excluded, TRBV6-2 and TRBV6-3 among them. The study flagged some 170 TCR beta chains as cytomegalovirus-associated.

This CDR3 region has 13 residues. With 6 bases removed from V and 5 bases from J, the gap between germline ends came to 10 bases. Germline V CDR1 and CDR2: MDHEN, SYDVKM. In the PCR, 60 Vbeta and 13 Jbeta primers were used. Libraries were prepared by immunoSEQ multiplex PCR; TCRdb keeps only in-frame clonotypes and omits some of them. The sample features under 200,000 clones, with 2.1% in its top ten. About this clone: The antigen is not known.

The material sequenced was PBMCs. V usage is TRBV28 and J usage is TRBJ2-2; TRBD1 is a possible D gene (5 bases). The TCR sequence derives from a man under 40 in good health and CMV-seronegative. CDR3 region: CASSSGFTGELFF. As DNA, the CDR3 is TGTGCCAGCAGCTCAGGGTTTACCGGGGAGCTGTTTTTT. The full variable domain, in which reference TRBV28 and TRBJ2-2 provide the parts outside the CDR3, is DVKVTQSSRYLVKRTGEKVFLECVQDMDHENMFWYRQDPGLGLRLIYFSYDVKMKEKGDIPEGYSVSREKKERFSLILESASTNQTSMYLCASSSGFTGELFFGEGSRLTVL.